A selection of T cell receptor beta chains follows, all from one sample in a study of CD8 T cells in ankylosing spondylitis. TCRdb called the 5' RACE reads again in MiXCR, with one record for every CDR3 protein. The sample has around 100,000 distinct CDR3 sequences, about 9% seen once. The source material was blood, either unsorted or a sorted T cell fraction (not recorded which). The receptors were gathered from a male donor with ankylosing spondylitis. Each CDR3 is given with its conserved first and last residue. The order of the fields is CDR3 length, J gene, D gene, clone size, V gene, CDR3 DNA, CDR3 protein. The D gene is left open where the match is weak. Part of the rows lack a size; the others show once, few, many or a class for expanded clones.

>13|TRBJ1-1|TRBD1|few|TRBV4-1
TGCGCCAGCAGCCAAACAGGGGCCCCTGAAGCTTTCTTT
CASSQTGAPEAFF
>13|TRBJ2-2|.|few|TRBV5-1
TGCGCCAGCAGCTTGTGGGGGGCCGGGGAGCTGTTTTTT
CASSLWGAGELFF
>12|TRBJ2-1|TRBD2|.|TRBV19
TGTGCCAGTAGTTTGACTAGCATTGAGCAGTTCTTC
CASSLTSIEQFF
>15|TRBJ2-2|.|many|TRBV4-2
TGTGCCAGCAGCCAATTCGGGCAATGGGACGGGGAGCTGTTTTTT
CASSQFGQWDGELFF
>14|TRBJ2-1|.|.|TRBV20-1
TGCAGTGCCGAAATAATCGACGCCTACAATGAGCAGTTCTTC
CSAEIIDAYNEQFF
>14|TRBJ2-1|.|few|TRBV18
TGTGCCAGCTCACGGTGGACAGAATACAATGAGCAGTTCTTC
CASSRWTEYNEQFF
>15|TRBJ2-3|TRBD2|few|TRBV18
TGTGCCAGCTCACCTGGGGCGGGAGACACAGATACGCAGTATTTT
CASSPGAGDTDTQYF
>17|TRBJ1-3|.|many|TRBV15
TGTGCCACCAGCAGAGCTCTAGGCAGGCCCCCTGGAAACACCATATATTTT
CATSRALGRPPGNTIYF
>15|TRBJ1-5|.|many|TRBV27
TGTGCCAGCAGTTTATTAGGGGATAGCAATCAGCCCCAGCATTTT
CASSLLGDSNQPQHF
>13|TRBJ2-2|.|.|TRBV24-1
TGTGCCACCAGTGAACAGAACACCGGGGAGCTGTTTTTT
CATSEQNTGELFF